This TCR beta chain was identified in a study of CD8+ T cells in alopecia areata. As for the study in general: Dosing with tofacitinib proceeded for 6 to 18 months, followed by 6 months off drug.

Isolated RNA was reverse transcribed into cDNA used as the sequencing template. Repertoires were generated with immunoSEQ multiplex PCR, while TCRdb's copy carries only in-frame clones and drops some. The sample consists of 160,000 or so clones, 58% of them appearing once. Looked up from germline, CDR1 is MNHNS and CDR2 is SASEGT. This CDR3 spans 16 amino acids. V was trimmed by 0 bases and J by 1 base, leaving 12 bases between them. As for treatment: oral pan-JAK inhibitor, 5-10 mg twice daily. It was from alopecia areata patients that lesional scalp punch biopsies and peripheral blood were collected.

This sample comprised CD4+ T cells sorted from blood, obtained at roughly week 55, from a patient treated with tofacitinib. This TCR was recovered from a human donor with alopecia areata. The V and J genes are TRBV6-1 and TRBJ2-5; D is possibly TRBD1 (6 bases). CDR3 nucleotides: TGTGCCAGCAGTGAAGCGACAGGATCGATCCAAGAGACCCAGTACTTC. Translated, it gives CASSEATGSIQETQYF.